The 18 T cell receptor beta chains reported below all come from one sample, sequenced in a study of blood T cells in healthy people across ages. Sample-barcoded 5' priming and a J-beta primer mix drove a second PCR of roughly 6 to 12 cycles. TCRdb called the 5' RACE reads again in MiXCR, with one record for every CDR3 protein. Of about 1.1 million distinct CDR3 sequences listed, 35% to 45% were seen once; the top ten hold about 12%. The sequencing sample was made of blood. The receptors originated from a man younger than 30 in good health.

The chain joins TRBV12-3 or TRBV12-4 to TRBJ1-6; TRBD1 is a possible D gene (5 bases). Between the trimmed V and J ends, which lost 2 bases and 7 bases, there was a span of 15 bases. The CDR3 is made up of 16 amino acids. Here the CDR3 reads CASSLSALRGNSPLHF. For the CDR3, the DNA is TGTGCCAGCAGTTTAAGTGCCTTAAGGGGCAATTCACCCCTCCACTTT.

This clonotype was found a few times. This rearrangement joins TRBV25-1 to TRBJ1-1; D remains unclear. The germline V gene has CDR1 MGHDK and CDR2 SYGVNS. The CDR3 sequence is 11 residues long. V lost 6 bases, J lost 8 bases, and 10 bases lay in between. The CDR3 sequence is CASRGGVEAFF. The CDR3 coding sequence is TGTGCCAGCAGGGGCGGCGTCGAAGCTTTCTTT.

CDR3 sequence reads: CASTNPSVEFSDTQYF. CDR3 sequence (DNA): TGTGCCAGCACCAATCCCTCGGTCGAGTTCTCAGATACGCAGTATTTT. The gene calls are TRBV6-6 and TRBJ2-3; no clear D gene. CDR1 MNHNY and CDR2 SVGAGI come from the germline V gene (reference sequence). This CDR3 comprises 16 residues. Trimming stripped 7 bases from V and 4 bases from J, with 21 bases between.

The sample holds a few counts of this clonotype. The chain has TRBV7-3 and TRBJ1-6; 10 nucleotides align to TRBD1. J was trimmed by 6 bases and V by 6 bases; bases with no gene match: 8. Germline lookup yields CDR1 SGHTA and CDR2 FQGTGA. The CDR3 is made up of 16 amino acids. Here the CDR3 reads CASRTGGAFVNSPLHF. CDR3 coding DNA: TGTGCCAGCAGGACAGGGGGCGCGTTTGTTAATTCACCCCTCCACTTT.

The chain uses TRBV6-5 and TRBJ2-4; no clear D gene. Trimming removed 7 bases at V and 13 bases at J, with 20 bases between. The CDR3 contains 13 residues. Per germline, CDR1 MNHEY and CDR2 SVGAGI. The DNA of the CDR3 is TGTGCCAGCACCAAAGATCGATACAATGAGCAGTACTTC. It yields the protein CASTKDRYNEQYF.

This clonotype was picked up a small number of times. V and J are TRBV4-3 and TRBJ2-7, with 10 bases that match TRBD2. Matching the DNA end better, TRBJ2-4 makes the J call doubtful. The CDR3 has 15 residues. The germline CDR1 and CDR2 sequences are LGHNA and YSLEER. CDR3 amino acids: CASSPRLAGGNIQYF. The CDR3 DNA follows: TGCGCCAGCAGCCCTAGATTAGCGGGGGGAAACATTCAGTACTTC.

This clonotype was detected a few times. J is TRBJ2-3 and V is TRBV4-2, with 8 bases fitting TRBD1. There are 15 residues in the CDR3. Trimming removed 6 bases from V and 0 bases from J; junction bases left unmatched: 5. Germline lookup yields CDR1 LGHNA and CDR2 YNFKEQ. Written as DNA, the CDR3 is TGTGCCAGCAGGACGACAGGGGCTAGCACAGATACGCAGTATTTT. Protein product: CASRTTGASTDTQYF.

The chain joins TRBV2 to TRBJ2-7; 9 nucleotides agree with TRBD2. The germline V gene encodes CDR1 SNHLY and CDR2 FYNNEI. The trim removed 7 bases at V and 0 bases at J, leaving 4 bases unmatched. This CDR3 is built from 14 residues. The CDR3 loop is CASNPSGTSYEQYF. CDR3 in DNA: TGTGCCAGCAACCCTAGCGGGACCTCCTACGAGCAGTACTTC.

The rearrangement uses TRBV7-3 and TRBJ2-3, with D unresolved. V lost 5 bases to trimming and J lost 3 bases, with 9 bases between them. The V gene's germline CDR1 is SGHTA and CDR2 FQGTGA. The CDR3 spans 13 residues. The CDR3 here is CASSVIETDTQYF. The CDR3, as DNA: TGTGCCAGCAGCGTGATTGAGACAGATACGCAGTATTTT.

As to this clonotype: This could be a read error, since a much larger clone is one nucleotide away. V gene TRBV20-1 combines with J gene TRBJ1-1, with D perhaps TRBD1 (6 bases). Germline V lookup: CDR1 DFQATT, CDR2 SNEGSKA (reference sequence). This CDR3 is built from 13 residues. The V end was cut by 3 bases, the J end by 3 bases, with 11 bases between. This chain's CDR3 is CSASPGADTEAFF. In nucleotides, the CDR3 is TGCAGTGCTAGTCCGGGGGCTGACACTGAAGCTTTCTTT.

In its sample, this clonotype was seen a few times. The gene calls are TRBV12-3 or TRBV12-4 and TRBJ2-1; no definite D call. Trimming left V 3 bases short and J 2 bases short, with 11 bases between. The CDR3 has 15 residues. CDR3 DNA: TGTGCCAGCAGTTTTTCGGTCAACGCCTACAATGAGCAGTTCTTC. It is translated as CASSFSVNAYNEQFF.

This clonotype was detected many times. The chain recombines TRBV6-1 with TRBJ1-2; TRBD1 matches at 7 bases. Germline V gives CDR1 MNHNS, CDR2 SASEGT. The CDR3 covers 13 residues. V lost 5 bases to trimming and J lost 3 bases; unmatched junction nucleotides: 3. The CDR3 is CASSMGTDYGYTF. The CDR3, as DNA: TGTGCCAGCAGTATGGGGACAGACTATGGCTACACCTTC.

This chain uses TRBV5-1 with TRBJ2-1; TRBD2 matches 8 bases. The germline V gene has CDR1 SGHRS and CDR2 YFSETQ. The CDR3 has 16 amino acids. The junction had 8 bases not matched to a gene; V was cut back by 0 bases and J by 6 bases. In nucleotides, the CDR3 is TGCGCCAGCAGCTTGGAAATCGGGGGGGCCCTCAATGAGCAGTTCTTC. Translated, it gives CASSLEIGGALNEQFF.

CDR3 protein: CSARAGAYGYTF. For the CDR3, the DNA is TGCAGTGCTCGGGCGGGGGCTTATGGCTACACCTTC. The V gene is TRBV20-1, the J gene TRBJ1-2; maybe TRBD1 (6 bases). Trimming cost V 5 bases and J 5 bases, with 12 bases left between them. This CDR3 is built from 12 residues. From germline, CDR1 is DFQATT and CDR2 SNEGSKA (reference sequence).

A few counts support this clonotype. The gene calls are TRBV7-3 and TRBJ2-1; no definite D call. Germline CDR1 is SGHTA and CDR2 is FQGTGA. Trimming cost V 1 base and J 2 bases, with 15 bases left between them. This CDR3 is 17 amino acids long. The CDR3 region is CASSLNLAALPYNEQFF. Here the CDR3 DNA reads TGTGCCAGCAGCTTAAATTTGGCGGCGCTACCCTACAATGAGCAGTTCTTC.

The chain links TRBV10-3 to TRBJ2-2; 7 positions match TRBD1. Germline V gives CDR1 ENHRY, CDR2 SYGVKD. The CDR3 covers 14 residues. With V trimmed by 5 bases and J by 4 bases, 4 bases remained unmatched. As DNA, the CDR3 is TGTGCCATCAGTTCGGACAGGCTCACCGGGGAGCTGTTTTTT. It codes for CAISSDRLTGELFF.

This clonotype was observed at least ten times. This chain joins TRBV5-1 and TRBJ2-1, with D uncertain. The ends were cut back, 3 bases at V and 8 bases at J, with 6 bases in the middle. The CDR3 consists of 11 residues. CDR1 and CDR2 (germline): SGHRS, YFSETQ. The CDR3 DNA is TGCGCCAGCAGCTCTATGGATGAGCAGTTCTTC. It codes for CASSSMDEQFF.

This chain links TRBV27 with TRBJ1-2, with 10 bases fitting TRBD1. Germline V CDR1 and CDR2: MNHEY, SMNVEV (reference sequence). The junction had 7 bases not matched to a gene; V was cut back by 5 bases and J by 4 bases. There are 15 residues in the CDR3. The CDR3 DNA follows: TGTGCCAGCAGTACCGGGACAGGGGTGGGCTATGGCTACACCTTC. It codes for CASSTGTGVGYGYTF.